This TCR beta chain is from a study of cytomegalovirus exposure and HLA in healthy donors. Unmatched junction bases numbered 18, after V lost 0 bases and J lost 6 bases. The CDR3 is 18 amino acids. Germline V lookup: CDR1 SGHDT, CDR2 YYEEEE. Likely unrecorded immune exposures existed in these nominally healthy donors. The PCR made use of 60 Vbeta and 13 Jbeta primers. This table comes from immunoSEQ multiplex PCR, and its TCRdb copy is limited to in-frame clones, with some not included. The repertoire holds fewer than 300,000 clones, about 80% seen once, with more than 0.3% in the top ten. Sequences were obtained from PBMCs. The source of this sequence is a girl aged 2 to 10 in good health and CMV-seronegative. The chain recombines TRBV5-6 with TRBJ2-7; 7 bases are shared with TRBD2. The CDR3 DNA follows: TGTGCCAGCAGCTTGGAGAAGGGGAGGGGAGGGACCCTACCCGAGCAGTACTTC. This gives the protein CASSLEKGRGGTLPEQYF.